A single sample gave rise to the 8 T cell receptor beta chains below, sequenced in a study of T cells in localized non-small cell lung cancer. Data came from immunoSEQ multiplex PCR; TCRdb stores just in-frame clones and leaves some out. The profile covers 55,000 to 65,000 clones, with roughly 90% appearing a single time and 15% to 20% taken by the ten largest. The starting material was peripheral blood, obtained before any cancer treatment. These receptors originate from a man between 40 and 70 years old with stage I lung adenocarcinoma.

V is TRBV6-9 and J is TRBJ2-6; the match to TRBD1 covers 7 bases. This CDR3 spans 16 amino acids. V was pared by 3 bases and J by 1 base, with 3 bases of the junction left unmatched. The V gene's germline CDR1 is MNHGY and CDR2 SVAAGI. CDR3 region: CASSYETGSGANVLTF. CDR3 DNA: TGTGCCAGCAGTTACGAGACAGGGTCTGGGGCCAACGTCCTGACTTTC.

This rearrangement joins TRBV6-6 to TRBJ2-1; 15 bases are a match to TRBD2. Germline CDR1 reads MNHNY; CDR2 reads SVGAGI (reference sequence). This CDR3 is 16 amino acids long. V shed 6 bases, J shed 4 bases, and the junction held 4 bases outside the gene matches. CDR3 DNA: TGTGCCAGCAGAGGACTAGCGGGAGGGCCGTACAATGAGCAGTTCTTC. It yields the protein CASRGLAGGPYNEQFF.

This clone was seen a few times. The CDR3 DNA follows: TGTGCCTGGAGGCCTAAGATCGGATTCTCCTACAATGAGCAGTTCTTC. Its protein is CAWRPKIGFSYNEQFF. This chain uses TRBV30 with TRBJ2-1, with D uncertain. The CDR3 extends over 16 amino acids. Trimming shortened V by 3 bases and J by 0 bases, and 15 bases separated the two germline ends. Germline CDR1 and CDR2: GTSNPN and SVGIG (reference sequence).

The chain's CDR3 is CAISMGQGDGYTF. The CDR3 bases are TGTGCCATCAGTATGGGACAGGGCGATGGCTACACCTTC. This chain links TRBV10-3 with TRBJ1-2; 9 bases line up with TRBD1. Germline values: CDR1 ENHRY, CDR2 SYGVKD. This CDR3 is 13 amino acids long. J was trimmed by 6 bases and V by 5 bases; bases with no gene match: 4.

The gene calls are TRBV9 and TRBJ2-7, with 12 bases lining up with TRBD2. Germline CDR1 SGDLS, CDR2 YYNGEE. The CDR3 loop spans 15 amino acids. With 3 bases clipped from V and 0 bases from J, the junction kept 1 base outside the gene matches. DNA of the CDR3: TGTGCCAGCAGCGCGACTAGCGGGAGCTCCTACGAGCAGTACTTC. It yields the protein CASSATSGSSYEQYF.

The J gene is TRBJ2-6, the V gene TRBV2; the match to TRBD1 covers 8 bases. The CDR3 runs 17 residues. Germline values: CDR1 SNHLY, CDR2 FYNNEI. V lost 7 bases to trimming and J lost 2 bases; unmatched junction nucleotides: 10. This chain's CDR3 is CASNSDRALPGANVLTF. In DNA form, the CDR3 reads TGTGCCAGCAACTCGGACAGGGCCCTACCTGGGGCCAACGTCCTGACTTTC.

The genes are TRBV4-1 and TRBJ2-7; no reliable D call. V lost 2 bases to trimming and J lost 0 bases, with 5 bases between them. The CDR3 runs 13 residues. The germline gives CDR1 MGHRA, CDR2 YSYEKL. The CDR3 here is CASSQTISYEQYF. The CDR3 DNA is TGCGCCAGCAGCCAAACCATCTCCTACGAGCAGTACTTC.

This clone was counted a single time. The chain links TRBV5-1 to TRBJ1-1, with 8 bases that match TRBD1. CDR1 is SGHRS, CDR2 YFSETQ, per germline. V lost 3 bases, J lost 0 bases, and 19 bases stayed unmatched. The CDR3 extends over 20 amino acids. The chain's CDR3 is CASSSGQGRSRGGLNTEAFF. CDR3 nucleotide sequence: TGCGCCAGCAGCTCCGGACAGGGAAGAAGTAGGGGGGGCTTGAACACTGAAGCTTTCTTT.